The rows below give T cell receptor beta chains drawn from one sample of a study of blood T cell repertoires in COVID-19. Libraries were prepared by immunoSEQ multiplex PCR; TCRdb keeps only in-frame clonotypes and omits some of them. This repertoire shows 350,000 to 450,000 clones, about 89% found once; its top ten account for about 1.6%. Material for sequencing was peripheral blood. Receptors were obtained from a woman aged 40 to 55 with COVID-19, enrolled during active disease. Both conserved end residues are trimmed from each CDR3. Clone size is shown for a subset of rows, as once, few, many or a class of expanded clone.

clone size | V gene | CDR3 protein
. | TRBV7-8 | ASSPLILNTEAF
. | TRBV6-5 | ASSPTYRGNSPLH
. | TRBV28 | ASSPGGAVSRLNYGYT
. | TRBV6-2/TRBV6-3 | ASSPLPDRVLRTEAF
few | TRBV7-3 | ASSPHPGQGTIMNTEAF
. | TRBV28 | ASSLAGGTQY
once | TRBV4-1 | ASSHRVRNTEAF
. | TRBV18 | ASQGQDNGYT
. | TRBV5-1 | ASSLAGQSGRNTIY
. | TRBV10-3 | AAREGASSNQPQH
. | TRBV19 | ASSGPARGEKLF
. | TRBV4-3 | ASSQDRVRGLNTEAF
. | TRBV2 | ASKTGSWNTIY
. | TRBV19 | ASSRQVGEQF
few | TRBV27 | ASSGWAGHLWQY
once | TRBV7-9 | ASSLNPDGYT
once | TRBV18 | ASSPRLSSAVQETQY